The 30 T cell receptor beta chains presented below share a single source sample, sequenced in a study of T-cell memory formation after mild COVID-19. TCRdb redid the calling of the 5' RACE reads with MiXCR, one entry per CDR3 protein. The repertoire consists of a few hundred thousand distinct CDR3 sequences, with around 20% occurring once and the leading ten covering under 15%. The sequencing sample was made of PBMCs or a T cell subset sorted from them (not recorded which). The origin of the receptors is an adult woman who had mild COVID-19 (a few samples of this study predate the infection). Cell type and time point are not known.

J is TRBJ1-2 and V is TRBV7-9; D unclear. The length of the CDR3 is 15 residues. Deletions cut 3 bases from V and 0 bases from J, with 11 bases between. CDR1 is SEHNR and CDR2 is FQNEAQ in the germline V gene (reference sequence). The CDR3 loop is CASSFSGKANYGYTF. CDR3 nucleotides: TGTGCCAGCAGCTTTTCTGGGAAAGCTAACTATGGCTACACCTTC.

This clonotype was counted between two and nine times. An end of the junction differs from the germline gene, which may be a read error. DNA for the CDR3: TGTGCCAGCAGTTACTCGGGGACTAAAAGCGGGGGCTCCGACGAGCAGTACTTC. Protein product: CASSYSGTKSGGSDEQYF. The chain recombines TRBV6-5 with TRBJ2-7; 8 bases match TRBD2. The CDR3 has 18 amino acids. Germline V gives CDR1 MNHEY, CDR2 SVGAGI.

This clonotype was counted a few times. The V gene is TRBV18, the J gene TRBJ2-5; 9 bases fit TRBD2. This CDR3 has 16 amino acids. Germline CDR1 and CDR2: KGHSH and LQKENI. V lost 0 bases, J lost 3 bases, and 5 bases stayed unmatched. CDR3 DNA: TGTGCCAGCTCACCACCGAACAGCGGGGGGAAAGAGACCCAGTACTTC. Translation: CASSPPNSGGKETQYF.

The rearrangement links TRBV5-4 to TRBJ1-1, with D unresolved. From germline, CDR1 is SGHNT and CDR2 YYREEE (reference sequence). V lost 3 bases, J lost 0 bases, and 6 bases lay in between. The CDR3 is 13 residues long. This chain's CDR3 is CASSSVMNTEAFF. CDR3 coding DNA: TGTGCCAGCAGCTCCGTTATGAACACTGAAGCTTTCTTT.

V usage is TRBV15 and J usage is TRBJ2-7; no definite D call. Trimming stripped 0 bases from V and 7 bases from J, with 13 bases between. CDR1 LNHNV and CDR2 YYDKDF come from the germline V gene (reference sequence). There are 14 residues in the CDR3. As DNA, the CDR3 is TGTGCCACCAGCAGAGATCGTGGGTTATCGGAGCAGTACTTC. Translated, it gives CATSRDRGLSEQYF.

The DNA of the CDR3 is TGTGCCAGCAGCTTAGCGCAGGGGACTAGCTACGAGCAGTACTTC. This translates into CASSLAQGTSYEQYF. The rearrangement links TRBV7-9 to TRBJ2-7, with 8 positions matching TRBD2. CDR1 SEHNR and CDR2 FQNEAQ come from the germline V gene (reference sequence). The ends lost 0 bases at V and 3 bases at J; junction bases unmatched: 4. The CDR3 is made up of 15 amino acids.

V is TRBV29-1 and J is TRBJ2-2; D not certain. CDR3 length: 10 residues. From germline, CDR1 is SQVTM and CDR2 ANQGSEA. The V end lost 3 bases, the J end lost 7 bases, and 3 bases lay between the germline ends. The CDR3 sequence is CSVDDGELFF. The CDR3 nucleotides are TGCAGCGTTGACGACGGGGAGCTGTTTTTT.

The chain uses TRBV12-3 or TRBV12-4 and TRBJ2-3, with TRBD2 identical over 7 bases. The J segment lost 0 bases and the V segment lost 5 bases, leaving 5 bases of the junction unmatched. The CDR3 is made up of 15 amino acids. CDR3 sequence reads: CASSTLADSTDTQYF. DNA for the CDR3: TGTGCCAGCAGTACGCTAGCGGATAGCACAGATACGCAGTATTTT.

This clonotype was seen repeatedly, ten times or more. The V gene is TRBV5-6, the J gene TRBJ2-3; tentative D call: TRBD1 (6 bases). Per germline, CDR1 SGHDT and CDR2 YYEEEE. The V end was cut by 3 bases, the J end by 1 base, with 15 bases between. This CDR3 is 16 amino acids long. The CDR3 reads CASSSVGARGTDTQYF. CDR3 DNA: TGTGCCAGCAGCTCCGTGGGGGCGAGGGGCACAGATACGCAGTATTTT.

This chain connects TRBV12-3 or TRBV12-4 to TRBJ1-1; maybe TRBD1 (6 bases). The CDR3 has 14 residues. Trimming removed 7 bases from V and 4 bases from J, with 16 bases in between. CDR3 residues: CASTYREVGTEAFF. The CDR3 DNA is TGTGCCAGCACCTACAGGGAGGTGGGCACTGAAGCTTTCTTT.

There are a few counts of this clonotype. The CDR3 DNA follows: TGTGCCAGCAGCTTAGGAGGGAAGGGATCTGAAGCTTTCTTT. Translation gives CASSLGGKGSEAFF. The chain links TRBV11-2 to TRBJ1-1; D is uncertain. The germline V and J ends were trimmed by 1 base and 6 bases, with 12 bases remaining between them. This CDR3 has 14 amino acids. Per the germline V gene, CDR1 is SGHAT and CDR2 is FQNNGV.

V gene TRBV24-1 combines with J gene TRBJ2-1; 12 nucleotides line up with TRBD2. CDR3 size: 18 residues. Per the germline V gene, CDR1 is KGHDR and CDR2 is SFDVKD. J lost 2 bases, V lost 3 bases, and 7 bases had no gene match. CDR3 DNA sequence: TGTGCCACCAGTGATGCCTCTAGCGGGAGGGCCACCTACAATGAGCAGTTCTTC. Encoded protein: CATSDASSGRATYNEQFF.

This chain links TRBV5-1 with TRBJ2-2, with D maybe TRBD2 (5 bases). Germline V gene sequence: CDR1 SGHRS, CDR2 YFSETQ. There are 14 residues in the CDR3. The V and J ends lost 10 bases and 6 bases respectively, with 19 bases between them. Written as DNA, the CDR3 is TGCGCCTCCATTAAGGACTCAAGGGCCGGGGAGCTGTTTTTT. Translated, it gives CASIKDSRAGELFF.

This chain uses TRBV6-5 with TRBJ1-2, with 10 bases identical to TRBD1. In germline, CDR1 is MNHEY, CDR2 SVGAGI. V trimming: 0 bases; J trimming: 7 bases; junction bases outside the gene matches: 2. The CDR3 consists of 14 residues. The CDR3 region has the DNA TGTGCCAGCAGTTACTCCGGGACAGGGGCTGGCTACACCTTC. This codes for CASSYSGTGAGYTF.

This clonotype occurred once. V and J are TRBV12-3 or TRBV12-4 and TRBJ2-3, with D hard to call. Between the trimmed V and J ends, which lost 3 bases and 0 bases, there was a span of 10 bases. This CDR3 region has 15 residues. The CDR3 loop reads CASSLQGRSTDTQYF. CDR3 DNA sequence: TGTGCCAGCAGTTTGCAAGGTCGAAGCACAGATACGCAGTATTTT.

In this sample, this clonotype turned up a few times. The rearrangement uses TRBV12-3 or TRBV12-4 and TRBJ2-2, with TRBD1 matching 7 bases. V shed 5 bases, J shed 4 bases, and the junction held 4 bases outside the gene matches. There are 14 residues in the CDR3. The CDR3, as DNA: TGTGCCAGCAGTCTGACAGGGTCCACCGGGGAGCTGTTTTTT. It encodes CASSLTGSTGELFF.

The rearrangement uses TRBV6-5 and TRBJ2-1, with D possibly matching TRBD1 (6 bases). The ends were cut back, 1 base at V and 7 bases at J, with 8 bases in the middle. Germline CDR1 and CDR2: MNHEY and SVGAGI. CDR3 size: 13 residues. CDR3 protein: CASSYWQGNEQFF. CDR3 in DNA: TGTGCCAGCAGTTACTGGCAGGGGAATGAGCAGTTCTTC.

The chain joins TRBV7-9 to TRBJ2-2; D not resolved. CDR3 length: 16 residues. Germline lookup yields CDR1 SEHNR and CDR2 FQNEAQ (reference sequence). The germline V and J ends were trimmed by 10 bases and 0 bases, with 18 bases remaining between them. The CDR3 DNA sequence: TGTGCCATCCCCGCCTCCCCCCGGACGAACACCGGGGAGCTGTTTTTT. Protein product: CAIPASPRTNTGELFF.

The chain uses TRBV5-1 and TRBJ2-2, with 8 bases aligning to TRBD2. From germline, CDR1 is SGHRS and CDR2 YFSETQ. Trimming removed 4 bases from V and 3 bases from J; junction bases left unmatched: 5. The CDR3 loop spans 15 amino acids. CDR3 protein: CASSREGGHTGELFF. DNA of the CDR3: TGCGCCAGCAGCCGGGAGGGGGGCCACACCGGGGAGCTGTTTTTT.

This clonotype was counted only a few times. This chain uses TRBV7-9 with TRBJ2-1; unclear D gene. Per germline, CDR1 SEHNR and CDR2 FQNEAQ (reference sequence). CDR3 length equals 14 residues. The germline V and J ends were trimmed by 8 bases and 0 bases, with 11 bases remaining between them. The CDR3 spells CASRLDVSYNEQFF. In DNA form, the CDR3 reads TGTGCCAGCCGCCTGGACGTCTCCTACAATGAGCAGTTCTTC.

This clonotype was counted ten times or more. The chain has TRBV7-9 and TRBJ1-3; D gene ambiguous. CDR1 and CDR2 from the germline V gene are SEHNR and FQNEAQ (reference sequence). V was shortened by 5 bases and J by 4 bases, with 6 bases between the two germline ends. The CDR3 extends over 12 amino acids. The CDR3 reads CASSLTGNTIYF. In DNA, the CDR3 is TGTGCCAGCAGCCTGACAGGAAACACCATATATTTT.

This rearrangement joins TRBV2 to TRBJ1-4; TRBD1 matches 7 bases. V gave up 5 bases and J gave up 7 bases; unmatched junction bases: 4. Germline CDR1 SNHLY, CDR2 FYNNEI. This CDR3 has 13 amino acids. Written as DNA, the CDR3 is TGTGCCAGCAGTCGTACAGGGGCTGAAAAACTGTTTTTT. Protein: CASSRTGAEKLFF.

The chain joins TRBV12-3 or TRBV12-4 to TRBJ2-5, with 9 nucleotides matching TRBD1. Trimming took 2 bases from V and 5 from J; bases not matched to a gene: 3. The CDR3 loop spans 14 amino acids. CDR3 coding DNA: TGTGCCAGCAGTTTACCCGGACAGGGGGAGACCCAGTACTTC. Amino acids: CASSLPGQGETQYF.

The chain carries TRBV5-1 and TRBJ2-1; D gene uncertain. The V gene's germline CDR1 is SGHRS and CDR2 YFSETQ. V was shortened by 4 bases and J by 0 bases, with 14 bases between the two germline ends. The CDR3 length is 16 residues. CDR3 in DNA: TGCGCCAGCAGCCCCAGACTTACGAGCTCCTACAATGAGCAGTTCTTC. Its protein is CASSPRLTSSYNEQFF.

This chain connects TRBV5-5 to TRBJ2-7; TRBD2 aligns across 8 bases. The V and J ends lost 0 bases and 7 bases, in that order; junction bases with no gene match: 15. There are 17 residues in the CDR3. Germline V lookup: CDR1 SGHKS, CDR2 YYEKEE (reference sequence). The CDR3 is CASSLATQLAGGREQYF. In nucleotides, the CDR3 is TGTGCCAGCAGCTTGGCCACGCAGCTTGCGGGGGGACGGGAGCAGTACTTC.

The table lists this clonotype with many counts. The chain couples TRBV6-5 to TRBJ2-1; D unclear. This CDR3 has 17 residues. V was cut by 6 bases and J by 9 bases, with 27 bases left in between. Germline loops: CDR1 MNHEY, CDR2 SVGAGI. The DNA of the CDR3 is TGTGCCAGCAGGAAATTAGACTGGGTCTCATCTTCCGCTGAGCAGTTCTTC. This gives the protein CASRKLDWVSSSAEQFF.

This clonotype came up many times. The rearrangement uses TRBV3-1 and TRBJ2-5; D is undetermined. Trimming removed 4 bases from V and 4 bases from J, with 16 bases in between. The CDR3 contains 15 residues. The germline gives CDR1 LGHDT, CDR2 YNNKEL (reference sequence). The CDR3 sequence: CASSRSVGVRETQYF. The DNA of the CDR3 is TGTGCCAGCAGCCGAAGCGTCGGCGTAAGAGAGACCCAGTACTTC.

The chain couples TRBV7-3 to TRBJ2-2; D not certain. Germline V CDR1 and CDR2: SGHTA, FQGTGA. The CDR3 consists of 14 residues. Between the trimmed V and J ends, which lost 3 bases and 1 base, there was a span of 6 bases. CDR3 in DNA: TGTGCCAGCAGCTTGGGTATGAACACCGGGGAGCTGTTTTTT. This sequence encodes CASSLGMNTGELFF.

The chain couples TRBV21-1 to TRBJ2-7; TRBD1, the table's D call, was not compared with the DNA. TRBV21-1 is an annotated pseudogene. The CDR3 sequence is 14 residues long. CDR3 nucleotides: TGTGCCAGCAGCAGCCGGGACAGGGGAGTCGAGCAGTACTTC. This codes for CASSSRDRGVEQYF.

The chain is built from TRBV7-9 and TRBJ2-7; D not resolved. The ends were cut back, 7 bases at V and 6 bases at J, with 10 bases in the middle. This CDR3 has 11 amino acids. Germline CDR1 SEHNR, CDR2 FQNEAQ (reference sequence). The CDR3 reads CASTLGSEQYF. Written as DNA, the CDR3 is TGTGCCAGCACCCTGGGGTCCGAGCAGTACTTC.